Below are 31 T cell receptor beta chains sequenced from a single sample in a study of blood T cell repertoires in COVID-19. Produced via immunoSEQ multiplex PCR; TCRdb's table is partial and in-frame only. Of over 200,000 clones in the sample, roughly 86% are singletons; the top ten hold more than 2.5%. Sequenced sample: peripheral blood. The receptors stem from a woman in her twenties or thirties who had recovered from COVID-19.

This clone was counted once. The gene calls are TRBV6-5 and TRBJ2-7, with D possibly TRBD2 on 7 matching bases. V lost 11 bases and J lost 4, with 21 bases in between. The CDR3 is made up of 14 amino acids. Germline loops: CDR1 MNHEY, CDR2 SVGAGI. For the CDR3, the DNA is TGTGCCTCTACTGGGGGGGCTGCCCCGTACGAGCAGTACTTC. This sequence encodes CASTGGAAPYEQYF.

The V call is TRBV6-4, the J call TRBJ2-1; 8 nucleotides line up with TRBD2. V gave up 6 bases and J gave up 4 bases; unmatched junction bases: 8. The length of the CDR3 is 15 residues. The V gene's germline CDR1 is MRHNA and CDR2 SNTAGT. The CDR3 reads CASSPLGGGYNEQFF. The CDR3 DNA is TGTGCCAGCAGCCCCCTGGGCGGGGGGTACAATGAGCAGTTCTTC.

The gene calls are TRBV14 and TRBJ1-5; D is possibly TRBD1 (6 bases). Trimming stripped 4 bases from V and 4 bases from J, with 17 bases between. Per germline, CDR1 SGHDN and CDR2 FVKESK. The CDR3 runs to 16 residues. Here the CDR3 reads CASSPLRTVGNQPQHF. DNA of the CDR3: TGTGCCAGCAGCCCGCTAAGGACAGTAGGAAATCAGCCCCAGCATTTT. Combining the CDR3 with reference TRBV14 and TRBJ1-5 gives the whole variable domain EAGVTQFPSHSVIEKGQTVTLRCDPISGHDNLYWYRRVMGKEIKFLLHFVKESKQDESGMPNNRFLAERTGGTYSTLKVQPAELEDSGVYFCASSPLRTVGNQPQHFGDGTRLSIL.

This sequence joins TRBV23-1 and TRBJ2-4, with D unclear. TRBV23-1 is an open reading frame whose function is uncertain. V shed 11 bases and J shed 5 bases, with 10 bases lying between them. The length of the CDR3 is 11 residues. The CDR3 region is CAAFTENIQYF. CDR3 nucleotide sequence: TGCGCCGCGTTCACGGAAAACATTCAGTACTTC.

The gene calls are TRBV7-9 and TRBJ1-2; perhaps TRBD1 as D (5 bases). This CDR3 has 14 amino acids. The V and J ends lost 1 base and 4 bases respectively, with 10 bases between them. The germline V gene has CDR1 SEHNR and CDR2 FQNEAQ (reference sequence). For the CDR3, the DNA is TGTGCCAGCAGCTTAGGGACATATTTCTATGGCTACACCTTC. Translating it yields CASSLGTYFYGYTF.

CDR3 loop: CASSLLAGDLNEQFF. Here the CDR3 DNA reads TGTGCCAGTAGTTTACTAGCGGGGGACTTGAATGAGCAGTTCTTC. The genes are TRBV19 and TRBJ2-1; 11 bases map to TRBD2. CDR3 length equals 15 residues. Germline V gives CDR1 LNHDA, CDR2 SQIVND (reference sequence). V shed 5 bases, J shed 7 bases, and the junction held 7 bases outside the gene matches. Full variable domain (rest looked up from reference TRBV19 and TRBJ2-1): DGGITQSPKYLFRKEGQNVTLSCEQNLNHDAMYWYRQDPGQGLRLIYYSQIVNDFQKGDIAEGYSVSREKKESFPLTVTSAQKNPTAFYLCASSLLAGDLNEQFFGPGTRLTVL.

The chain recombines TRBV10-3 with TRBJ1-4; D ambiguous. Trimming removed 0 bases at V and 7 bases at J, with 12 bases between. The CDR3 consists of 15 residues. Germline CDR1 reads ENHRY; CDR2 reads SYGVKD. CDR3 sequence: CAISESTVGSEKLFF. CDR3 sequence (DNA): TGTGCCATCAGTGAGTCGACGGTGGGGAGTGAAAAACTGTTTTTT.

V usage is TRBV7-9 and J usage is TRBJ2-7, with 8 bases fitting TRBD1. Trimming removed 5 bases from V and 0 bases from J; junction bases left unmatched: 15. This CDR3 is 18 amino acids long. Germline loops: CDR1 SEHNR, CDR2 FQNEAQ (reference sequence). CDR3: CASSGRKTGERGSYEQYF. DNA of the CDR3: TGTGCCAGCAGCGGGAGGAAGACAGGGGAACGGGGCTCCTACGAGCAGTACTTC.

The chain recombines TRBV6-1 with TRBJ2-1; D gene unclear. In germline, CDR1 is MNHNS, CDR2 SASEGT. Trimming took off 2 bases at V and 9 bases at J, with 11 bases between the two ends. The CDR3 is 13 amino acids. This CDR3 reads CASSETQALEQFF. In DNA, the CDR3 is TGTGCCAGCAGTGAAACGCAGGCGCTTGAGCAGTTCTTC.

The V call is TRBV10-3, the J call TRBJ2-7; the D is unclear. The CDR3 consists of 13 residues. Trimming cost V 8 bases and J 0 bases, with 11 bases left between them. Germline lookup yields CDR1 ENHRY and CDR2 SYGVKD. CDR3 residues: CAIAAHDSYEQYF. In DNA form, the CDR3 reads TGTGCCATCGCAGCGCACGACTCCTACGAGCAGTACTTC.

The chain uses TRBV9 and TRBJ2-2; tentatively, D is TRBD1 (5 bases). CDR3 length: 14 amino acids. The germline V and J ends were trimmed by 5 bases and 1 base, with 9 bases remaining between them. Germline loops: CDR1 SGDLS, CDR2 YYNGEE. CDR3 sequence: CASSLTGNTGELFF. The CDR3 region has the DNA TGTGCCAGCAGTCTTACAGGGAACACCGGGGAGCTGTTTTTT.

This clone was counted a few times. CDR3 residues: CASSYSPGLAGGELFF. The CDR3, as DNA: TGTGCCAGCAGCTACTCGCCGGGACTAGCGGGGGGGGAGCTGTTTTTT. The chain recombines TRBV7-9 with TRBJ2-2; 13 nucleotides match TRBD2. Trimming at V came to 4 bases and at J to 8 bases, leaving 7 bases not matched to a gene. Germline CDR1 SEHNR, CDR2 FQNEAQ (reference sequence). This CDR3 is 16 amino acids long.

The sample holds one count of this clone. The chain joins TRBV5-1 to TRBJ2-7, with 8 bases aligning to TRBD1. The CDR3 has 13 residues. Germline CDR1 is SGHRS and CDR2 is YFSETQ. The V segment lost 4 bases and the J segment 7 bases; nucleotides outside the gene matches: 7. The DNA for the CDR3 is TGCGCCAGCAGCCCGGACAGGGTGGGTGAGCAGTACTTC. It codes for CASSPDRVGEQYF.

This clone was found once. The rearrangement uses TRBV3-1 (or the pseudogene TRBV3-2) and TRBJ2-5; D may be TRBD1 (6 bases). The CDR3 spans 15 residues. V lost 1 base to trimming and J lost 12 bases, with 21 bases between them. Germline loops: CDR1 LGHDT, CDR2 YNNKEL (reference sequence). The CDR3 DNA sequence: TGTGCCAGCAGCCAAGGATTACAGGGTCGAGAGTTTGAGTACTTC. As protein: CASSQGLQGREFEYF.

The chain's CDR3 is CASSQASLSGANVLTF. In nucleotides, the CDR3 is TGTGCCAGCAGCCAAGCCTCTCTCTCGGGGGCCAACGTCCTGACTTTC. The V call is TRBV4-2, the J call TRBJ2-6; no reliable D call. Germline V gives CDR1 LGHNA, CDR2 YNFKEQ. The CDR3 contains 16 residues. Deletions cut 1 base from V and 4 bases from J, with 11 bases between.

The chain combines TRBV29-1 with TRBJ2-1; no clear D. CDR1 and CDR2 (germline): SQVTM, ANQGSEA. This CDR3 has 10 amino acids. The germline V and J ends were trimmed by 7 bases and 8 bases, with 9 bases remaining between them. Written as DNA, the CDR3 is TGCAGCGCTCGGAGTTATGAGCAGTTCTTC. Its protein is CSARSYEQFF.

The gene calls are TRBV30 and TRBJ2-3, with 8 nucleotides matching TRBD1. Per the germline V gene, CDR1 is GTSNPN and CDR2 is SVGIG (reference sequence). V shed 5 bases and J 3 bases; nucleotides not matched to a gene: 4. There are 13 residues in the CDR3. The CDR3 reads CAWAGGATDTQYF. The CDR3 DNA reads TGTGCCTGGGCAGGGGGCGCAACAGATACGCAGTATTTT.

The CDR3 DNA is TGTGCCAGCAGCCCGCAGACGGGAGGACAAGAGACCCAGTACTTC. As protein: CASSPQTGGQETQYF. J is TRBJ2-5 and V is TRBV2, with TRBD2 matching over 7 bases. The CDR3 sequence is 15 residues long. J was trimmed by 2 bases and V by 6 bases; bases with no gene match: 9. Germline assignment: CDR1 SNHLY and CDR2 FYNNEI.

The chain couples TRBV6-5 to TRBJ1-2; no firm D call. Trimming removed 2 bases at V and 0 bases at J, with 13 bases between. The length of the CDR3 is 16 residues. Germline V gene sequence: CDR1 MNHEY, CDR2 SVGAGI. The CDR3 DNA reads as TGTGCCAGCAGTTACCCCCTTCGGTCTGCTAACTATGGCTACACCTTC. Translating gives CASSYPLRSANYGYTF.

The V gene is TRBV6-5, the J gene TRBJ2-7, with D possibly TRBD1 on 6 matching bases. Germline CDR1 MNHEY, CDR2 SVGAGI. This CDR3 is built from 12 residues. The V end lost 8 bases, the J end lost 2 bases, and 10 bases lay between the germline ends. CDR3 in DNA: TGTGCCAGCCGGGACATAGCCTACGAGCAGTACTTC. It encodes CASRDIAYEQYF.

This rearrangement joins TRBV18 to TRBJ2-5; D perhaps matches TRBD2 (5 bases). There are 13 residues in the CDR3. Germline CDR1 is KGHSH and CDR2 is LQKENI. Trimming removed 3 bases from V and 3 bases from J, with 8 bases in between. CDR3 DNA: TGTGCCAGCTCACCGTCGGGGAAAGAGACCCAGTACTTC. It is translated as CASSPSGKETQYF.

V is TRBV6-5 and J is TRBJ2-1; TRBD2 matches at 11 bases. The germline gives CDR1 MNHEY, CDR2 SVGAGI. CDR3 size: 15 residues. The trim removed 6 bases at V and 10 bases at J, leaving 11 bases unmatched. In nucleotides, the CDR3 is TGTGCCAGCAGGCCATTAGCGGGGGGGCCTGGGGAGCAGTTCTTC. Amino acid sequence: CASRPLAGGPGEQFF.

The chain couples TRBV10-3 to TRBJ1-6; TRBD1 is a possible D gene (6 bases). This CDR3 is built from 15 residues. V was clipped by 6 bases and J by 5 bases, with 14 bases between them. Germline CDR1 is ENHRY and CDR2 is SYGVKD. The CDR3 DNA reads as TGTGCCATCAGGGGGGACATTTACGATAATTCACCCCTCCACTTT. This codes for CAIRGDIYDNSPLHF.

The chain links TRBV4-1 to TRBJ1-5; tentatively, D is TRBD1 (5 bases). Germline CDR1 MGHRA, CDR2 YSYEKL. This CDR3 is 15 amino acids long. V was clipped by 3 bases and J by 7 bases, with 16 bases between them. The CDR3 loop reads CASSHNGGVGQPQHF. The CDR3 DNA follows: TGCGCCAGCAGCCACAATGGGGGGGTAGGACAGCCCCAGCATTTT.

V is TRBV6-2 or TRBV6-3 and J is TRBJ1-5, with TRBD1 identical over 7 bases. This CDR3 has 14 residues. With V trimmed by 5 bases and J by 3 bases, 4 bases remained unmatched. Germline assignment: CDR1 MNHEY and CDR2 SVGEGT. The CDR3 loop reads CASSATGHNQPQHF. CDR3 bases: TGTGCCAGCAGTGCGACAGGGCACAATCAGCCCCAGCATTTT.

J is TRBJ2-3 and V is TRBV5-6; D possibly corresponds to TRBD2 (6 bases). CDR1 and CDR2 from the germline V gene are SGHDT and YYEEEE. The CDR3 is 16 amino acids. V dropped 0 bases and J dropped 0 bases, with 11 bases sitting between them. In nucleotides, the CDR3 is TGTGCCAGCAGCTTGGCCCGACTAGATAGCACAGATACGCAGTATTTT. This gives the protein CASSLARLDSTDTQYF.

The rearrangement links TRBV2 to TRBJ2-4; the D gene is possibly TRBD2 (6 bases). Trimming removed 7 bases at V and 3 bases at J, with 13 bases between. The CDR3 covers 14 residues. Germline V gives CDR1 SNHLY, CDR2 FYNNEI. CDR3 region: CASKSGGLKNIQYF. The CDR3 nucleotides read TGTGCCAGCAAGTCCGGGGGACTCAAAAACATTCAGTACTTC.

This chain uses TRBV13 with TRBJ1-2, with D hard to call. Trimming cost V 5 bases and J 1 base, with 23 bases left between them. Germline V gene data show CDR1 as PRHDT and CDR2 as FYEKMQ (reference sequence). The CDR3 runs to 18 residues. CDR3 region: CASSEGPGLQVLNYGYTF. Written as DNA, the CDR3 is TGTGCCAGCAGCGAGGGTCCCGGCCTTCAAGTCCTTAACTATGGCTACACCTTC.

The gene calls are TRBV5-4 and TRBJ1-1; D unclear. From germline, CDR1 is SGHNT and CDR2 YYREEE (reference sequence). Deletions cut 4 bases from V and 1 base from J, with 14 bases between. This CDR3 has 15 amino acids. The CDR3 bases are TGTGCCAGCAGCCCTCCCCGAGGTCAGAACACTGAAGCTTTCTTT. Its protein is CASSPPRGQNTEAFF.

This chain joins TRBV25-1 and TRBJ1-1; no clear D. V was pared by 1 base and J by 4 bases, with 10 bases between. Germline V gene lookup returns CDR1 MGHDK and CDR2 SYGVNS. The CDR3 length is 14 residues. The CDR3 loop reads CASSESGGRTEAFF. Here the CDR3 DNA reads TGTGCCAGCAGTGAATCTGGCGGTCGCACTGAAGCTTTCTTT.

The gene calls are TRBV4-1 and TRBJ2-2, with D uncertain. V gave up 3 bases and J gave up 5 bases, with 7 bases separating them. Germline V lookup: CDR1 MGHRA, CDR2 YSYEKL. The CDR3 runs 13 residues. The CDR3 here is CASSHLLTGELFF. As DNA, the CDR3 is TGCGCCAGCAGCCATCTATTAACCGGGGAGCTGTTTTTT.